The rows below give T cell receptor beta chains drawn from one sample of a study of Tregs in tolerant kidney transplant recipients. Sequencing was performed with immunoSEQ multiplex PCR; in TCRdb, only in-frame clones are kept and a portion is missing. The sample records 100,000 to 150,000 clones, about 90% being singletons. Sequenced input: CD4+ T cells from blood. The receptors come from a human donor in good health. Both conserved end residues are part of each CDR3. Fields, in order: V gene, J gene, clone size, D gene, CDR3 protein, CDR3 DNA. A D gene is named only where the DNA matches it firmly. The size of a clone is reported for some rows only, either as once, few or many, or as a class for expanded clones.

TRBV6-1	TRBJ1-5	-	TRBD1	CASTWDRGRPQHF	TGTGCCAGCACCTGGGACAGGGGAAGGCCCCAGCATTTT
TRBV6-1	TRBJ2-7	-	TRBD2	CASSERPRGSGSTYEQYF	TGTGCCAGCAGTGAACGACCTCGGGGTAGCGGGAGCACCTACGAGCAGTACTTC
TRBV11-2	TRBJ2-7	-	TRBD2	CASSHGRANSYEQYF	TGTGCCAGCAGCCACGGGAGGGCCAATTCCTACGAGCAGTACTTC
TRBV18	TRBJ1-5	-	TRBD1	CASSPMGTGTSNQPQHF	TGTGCCAGCTCACCTATGGGGACAGGAACTTCCAATCAGCCCCAGCATTTT
TRBV18	TRBJ1-1	-	TRBD1	CASSPQGGLNTEAFF	TGTGCCAGCTCACCGCAGGGGGGCTTGAACACTGAAGCTTTCTTT
TRBV5-1	TRBJ1-1	-	-	CASSLQSGSNTEAFF	TGCGCCAGCAGCTTGCAGTCAGGGTCGAACACTGAAGCTTTCTTT
TRBV7-8	TRBJ1-6	-	-	CASSLRIDSPLHF	TGTGCCAGCAGCTTAAGGATAGATTCACCCCTCCACTTT
TRBV30	TRBJ2-7	-	TRBD1	CAWSVTGGYEQYF	TGTGCCTGGAGTGTCACAGGGGGCTACGAGCAGTACTTC
TRBV25-1	TRBJ2-7	-	TRBD2	CASSESGAFSYEQYF	TGTGCCAGCAGTGAAAGCGGGGCGTTCTCCTACGAGCAGTACTTC
TRBV6-1	TRBJ1-5	once	-	CASSEVQGPNKPQHF	TGTGCCAGCAGTGAAGTACAGGGCCCGAATAAGCCCCAGCATTTT
TRBV10-1	TRBJ2-3	-	TRBD1	CASSRDRGLTDTQYF	TGCGCCAGCAGCCGGGACAGGGGGTTGACAGATACGCAGTATTTT
TRBV19	TRBJ2-2	-	-	CASIENTGELFF	TGTGCCAGTATTGAGAACACCGGGGAGCTGTTTTTT
TRBV10-3	TRBJ2-7	-	-	CAISDTGRAYEQYF	TGTGCCATCAGTGACACAGGGCGGGCCTACGAGCAGTACTTC
TRBV5-6	TRBJ2-1	-	-	CASSLRVRGLVDEQFF	TGTGCCAGCAGCTTGCGGGTGAGAGGGCTGGTGGATGAGCAGTTCTTC
TRBV2	TRBJ2-7	-	TRBD1	CASGGMGTGRVYEQYF	TGTGCCAGCGGGGGGATGGGGACAGGGAGAGTCTACGAGCAGTACTTC
TRBV7-3	TRBJ2-7	-	TRBD1	CASSLQGAAEQYF	TGTGCCAGCAGCCTACAGGGGGCAGCCGAGCAGTACTTC
TRBV7-6	TRBJ2-1	-	TRBD2	CASSLGLADNEQFF	TGTGCCAGCAGCTTAGGACTAGCGGACAATGAGCAGTTCTTC
TRBV5-1	TRBJ2-6	-	-	CASSGAISGANVLTF	TGCGCCAGCAGCGGGGCCATCTCTGGGGCCAACGTCCTGACTTTC
TRBV5-6	TRBJ1-5	-	-	CASSLFGMGNQPQHF	TGTGCCAGCAGCTTGTTCGGAATGGGCAATCAGCCCCAGCATTTT
TRBV2	TRBJ1-4	-	-	CASSVRRPLGEKLFF	TGTGCCAGCAGTGTAAGGCGGCCACTAGGAGAAAAACTGTTTTTT
TRBV5-6	TRBJ2-5	-	TRBD2	CASSFRGGQTQYF	TGTGCCAGCAGTTTCCGCGGGGGGCAGACCCAGTACTTC
TRBV4-1	TRBJ1-3	-	TRBD1	CASSHPTGGGTGNTIYF	TGCGCCAGCAGCCACCCTACAGGGGGCGGAACTGGAAACACCATATATTTT
TRBV15	TRBJ1-1	-	-	CATSPGGDTEAFF	TGTGCCACCAGCCCTGGTGGGGATACTGAAGCTTTCTTT
TRBV30	TRBJ2-7	-	-	CAAGDWEQYF	TGTGCCGCCGGGGATTGGGAGCAGTACTTC
TRBV7-2	TRBJ1-5	-	-	CASSLETGRGPQHF	TGTGCCAGCAGCTTAGAGACAGGACGAGGGCCCCAGCATTTT
TRBV13	TRBJ1-1	-	-	CASSLRGDGAFF	TGTGCCAGCAGCTTAAGGGGGGATGGGGCTTTCTTT
TRBV6-7	TRBJ1-1	-	-	CASGTGVANTEAFF	TGTGCCAGCGGCACCGGCGTTGCGAACACTGAAGCTTTCTTT
TRBV9	TRBJ1-1	-	-	CASSARINTEAFF	TGTGCCAGCAGCGCCCGAATCAACACTGAAGCTTTCTTT
TRBV7-2	TRBJ2-5	-	-	CASSLVSQVETQYF	TGTGCCAGCAGCTTAGTAAGCCAGGTCGAGACCCAGTACTTC
TRBV5-6	TRBJ1-2	-	-	CASSLWGANYGYTF	TGTGCCAGCAGCTTGTGGGGGGCGAACTATGGCTACACCTTC
TRBV6-1	TRBJ2-7	-	TRBD1	CASSEFRDRGTYEQYF	TGTGCCAGCAGTGAGTTCCGGGACAGGGGGACCTACGAGCAGTACTTC
TRBV18	TRBJ1-2	-	-	CASSPRTGSSYGYTF	TGTGCCAGCTCACCACGGACGGGGAGTAGCTATGGCTACACCTTC
TRBV2	TRBJ1-2	-	-	CASSENGGRSYGYTF	TGTGCCAGCAGTGAAAACGGGGGTAGGAGCTATGGCTACACCTTC
TRBV29-1	TRBJ2-3	-	TRBD2	CSVGGAGGRTDTQYF	TGCAGCGTTGGAGGGGCGGGGGGGCGCACAGATACGCAGTATTTT
TRBV6-5	TRBJ2-1	-	-	CASKSDSFPANEQFF	TGTGCCAGCAAATCGGACTCCTTCCCGGCCAATGAGCAGTTCTTC
TRBV10-3	TRBJ2-1	-	-	CAISESPDYNEQFF	TGTGCCATCAGTGAGTCGCCGGATTACAATGAGCAGTTCTTC
TRBV30	TRBJ1-6	-	-	CAWSNPDRRNSPLHF	TGTGCCTGGAGCAACCCGGACAGACGTAATTCACCCCTCCACTTT
TRBV18	TRBJ2-3	-	-	CASSPRGSTDTQYF	TGTGCCAGCTCACCACGGGGGAGCACAGATACGCAGTATTTT
TRBV30	TRBJ1-5	-	-	CAWSVRRDQPQHF	TGTGCCTGGAGTGTTAGGCGGGATCAGCCCCAGCATTTT
TRBV9	TRBJ2-3	once	TRBD2	CASSVASHRGGSTDTQYF	TGTGCCAGCAGCGTAGCCTCCCATCGGGGGGGAAGCACAGATACGCAGTATTTT
TRBV6-5	TRBJ2-7	-	-	CASRQRGRYEQYF	TGTGCCAGCAGGCAACGAGGTCGGTACGAGCAGTACTTC
TRBV7-2	TRBJ1-2	-	TRBD1	CASSSHRGRNYGYTF	TGTGCCAGCAGCTCTCACAGGGGGCGAAACTATGGCTACACCTTC
TRBV18	TRBJ1-5	-	TRBD1	CASSPPRTGGRRQPQHF	TGTGCCAGCTCACCTCCTCGAACAGGGGGCCGGAGGCAGCCCCAGCATTTT
TRBV9	TRBJ1-2	-	-	CASSVVELPYGYTF	TGTGCCAGCAGCGTAGTCGAGTTACCCTATGGCTACACCTTC
TRBV5-1	TRBJ1-1	-	-	CASSRRGGGSFLSTEAFF	TGCGCCAGCAGCCGTCGAGGAGGGGGGTCATTTTTGAGCACTGAAGCTTTCTTT
TRBV5-1	TRBJ2-3	-	-	CASSLWGARSTDTQYF	TGCGCCAGCAGCTTGTGGGGGGCGCGGAGCACAGATACGCAGTATTTT
TRBV7-2	TRBJ1-1	-	-	CASSWTSNTEAFF	TGTGCCAGCAGCTGGACGTCGAACACTGAAGCTTTCTTT
TRBV7-2	TRBJ1-1	-	-	CAIRRMNTEAFF	TGTGCCATCCGGCGAATGAACACTGAAGCTTTCTTT
TRBV19	TRBJ1-1	-	-	CASNREANTEAFF	TGTGCCAGCAACCGGGAGGCGAACACTGAAGCTTTCTTT
TRBV5-1	TRBJ2-7	-	-	CASSTLGGQDEQYF	TGCGCCAGCAGCACTCTCGGGGGTCAAGACGAGCAGTACTTC
TRBV20-1	TRBJ1-1	-	-	CSASHTEAFF	TGCAGTGCTAGTCACACTGAAGCTTTCTTT
TRBV5-1	TRBJ2-1	-	TRBD2	CASSWAAGVRNEQFF	TGCGCCAGCAGCTGGGCGGCGGGAGTTCGAAATGAGCAGTTCTTC
TRBV30	TRBJ2-6	-	-	CAWSVGRISSGANVLTF	TGTGCCTGGAGTGTTGGGAGGATTAGCTCTGGGGCCAACGTCCTGACTTTC